This T cell receptor delta chain derives from a study of gamma-delta chains in newborns, infants, children (dated by TCRdb to between 2018 and 2021). Concerning the study at large: According to the study title, microbial exposure causes polyclonal expansion of innate gammadelta T cells right after birth. Right after human newborns were born, the researchers looked at the way microbial exposure shaped their populations of innate gammadelta T cells.

Sequencing instrument: Illumina MiSeq. TCRdb reran clone calling on the public reads with CATT; rows sharing one DNA sequence were then combined. The sample includes approximately 8,000 delta-chain clones, with around 1.6% observed a single time. Together, the top ten hold around 8% of the sample. Concerning this clone: It has no known antigen specificity. No per-base quality is available; no much larger clone lies one base away.

The source material was blood. The receptor was isolated from a child who was a newborn, infant or young child, either healthy, febrile or measles-vaccinated (not recorded which).

The DNA reads TGTGCTCTTGGGGAACTAGTTCCTACGAACCGCCGGCGTACTGGGGGATCCCCGTACACCGATAAACTCATCTTT. Its protein product is CALGELVPTNRRRTGGSPYTDKLIF. J gene TRDJ1 was identified, but the V gene was not called; TRDD3, the table's D call, was not compared with the DNA. From the cysteine through the phenylalanine, the CDR3 covers 25 amino acids. Of the read, only the CDR3 DNA is kept; its 75 bases are in frame from base 1.